Following are 30 T cell receptor beta chains from one sample sequenced in a study of blood T cells in healthy people across ages. The second PCR ran roughly 7 to 11 cycles with a sample-barcoded 5' primer and J-beta primers. TCRdb recomputed calls from the 5' RACE reads with MiXCR, one row per CDR3 protein. Among approximately 800,000 distinct CDR3 sequences listed, about 55% were seen once. The sequenced sample consisted of blood. These receptors were obtained from an elderly man in good health.

This clonotype has only a few counts. The rearrangement uses TRBV25-1 and TRBJ2-1; 7 nucleotides match TRBD1. The CDR3 has 15 residues. Germline-derived CDR1 and CDR2 are MGHDK and SYGVNS. Germline trimming cut 2 bases from V and 6 bases from J; bases unmatched to any gene: 7. In DNA form, the CDR3 reads TGTGCCAGCAGTGAACCCCGGACAGGCTGCAATGAGCAGTTCTTC. The encoded protein is CASSEPRTGCNEQFF.

In its sample, this clonotype was seen a few times. The chain joins TRBV6-5 to TRBJ1-2; D unresolved. Germline-derived CDR1 and CDR2 are MNHEY and SVGAGI. The CDR3 loop spans 19 amino acids. Trimming removed 1 base at V and 4 bases at J, with 25 bases between. The CDR3 DNA is TGTGCCAGCAGTTACTTCCCCGGCCACCTTACTCTATCTCCCTATGGCTACACCTTC. This encodes CASSYFPGHLTLSPYGYTF.

The chain has TRBV27 and TRBJ2-7; 7 bases agree with TRBD2. The ends lost 3 bases at V and 0 bases at J; junction bases unmatched: 11. The CDR3 consists of 17 residues. Germline V CDR1 and CDR2: MNHEY, SMNVEV (reference sequence). CDR3 sequence (DNA): TGTGCCAGCAGTTTCCGCATGGACGGGAGGAGCTCCTACGAGCAGTACTTC. Residues: CASSFRMDGRSSYEQYF.

This chain joins TRBV27 and TRBJ1-2; 7 bases line up with TRBD1. This CDR3 comprises 16 residues. J gave up 4 bases and V 2 bases, and 10 bases lay outside the gene matches. Germline V gives CDR1 MNHEY, CDR2 SMNVEV (reference sequence). The CDR3, as DNA: TGTGCCAGCAGTTTACACTTCGACAGGGCCCCCTATGGCTACACCTTC. Encoded protein: CASSLHFDRAPYGYTF.

V is TRBV6-1 and J is TRBJ1-4; D is unclear. The V end lost 2 bases, the J end lost 8 bases, and 15 bases lay between the germline ends. The CDR3 is made up of 15 amino acids. Germline CDR1 is MNHNS and CDR2 is SASEGT. This CDR3 is CASSETTPGREKLFF. The CDR3 region has the DNA TGTGCCAGCAGTGAAACGACCCCCGGACGGGAAAAACTGTTTTTT.

The chain links TRBV10-3 to TRBJ2-5; 13 bases align to TRBD2. The J call may be wrong; the DNA end is better matched by TRBJ2-7. The CDR3 loop spans 15 amino acids. The germline gives CDR1 ENHRY, CDR2 SYGVKD. DNA for the CDR3: TGTGCCATCAGTGAGACTAGCGGGAGGGCCCGCGAGCAGTACTTC. Protein sequence: CAISETSGRAREQYF.

This clonotype was counted a few times. The J gene is TRBJ2-1, the V gene TRBV3-1; D is perhaps TRBD2 (6 bases). V lost 1 base, J lost 9 bases, and 13 bases lay in between. Germline V lookup: CDR1 LGHDT, CDR2 YNNKEL (reference sequence). The length of the CDR3 is 14 residues. DNA for the CDR3: TGTGCCAGCAGCCAAGGCGGGGCTAGTATTGAGCAGTTCTTC. It is translated as CASSQGGASIEQFF.

V is TRBV10-2 and J is TRBJ2-1; a possible D gene is TRBD2 (6 bases). The CDR3 consists of 15 residues. Germline-derived CDR1 and CDR2 are WSHSY and SAAADI. Trimming took 2 bases from V and 4 from J, leaving 12 bases between them. CDR3 residues: CASSEPGTAYNEQFF. The CDR3, as DNA: TGCGCCAGCAGTGAGCCCGGGACTGCATACAATGAGCAGTTCTTC.

The V call is TRBV12-5, the J call TRBJ2-5; D unresolved. The V end was cut by 5 bases, the J end by 4 bases, with 11 bases between. Germline V lookup: CDR1 LGHNT, CDR2 FRNRAP. This CDR3 is 13 amino acids long. In DNA form, the CDR3 reads TGTGCTAGTGGTGCCCGTGGTGGAGAGACCCAGTACTTC. Translating it yields CASGARGGETQYF. The full variable domain, completed using reference TRBV12-5 and TRBJ2-5, is DARVTQTPRHKVTEMGQEVTMRCQPILGHNTVFWYRQTMMQGLELLAYFRNRAPLDDSGMPKDRFSAEMPDATLATLKIQPSEPRDSAVYFCASGARGGETQYFGPGTRLLVL.

This clonotype was found a few times. J is TRBJ1-2 and V is TRBV4-1; TRBD1 matches 8 bases. This CDR3 is 17 amino acids long. The junction had 12 bases not matched to a gene; V was cut back by 3 bases and J by 3 bases. Germline V CDR1 and CDR2: MGHRA, YSYEKL. The CDR3 region is CASSQMGGQGAYYGYTF. CDR3 sequence (DNA): TGCGCCAGCAGCCAGATGGGGGGCCAGGGGGCATACTATGGCTACACCTTC.

This clonotype was seen more than once but under ten times. The CDR3 region has the DNA TGCGCCAGCAGCTCCGGGACTAGCGGGAGGGCCGACGAGCAGTACTTC. It translates to CASSSGTSGRADEQYF. The chain links TRBV5-1 to TRBJ2-7, with 16 positions matching TRBD2. The CDR3 spans 16 residues. The germline gives CDR1 SGHRS, CDR2 YFSETQ. Trimming at V came to 3 bases and at J to 5 bases, leaving 5 bases not matched to a gene.

The rearrangement joins TRBV29-1 to TRBJ2-3, with 8 bases lining up with TRBD1. V trimming: 7 bases; J trimming: 5 bases; junction bases outside the gene matches: 8. This CDR3 has 13 amino acids. From germline, CDR1 is SQVTM and CDR2 ANQGSEA. CDR3 bases: TGCAGCGCCGACAGGGGCGGAGGAGATACGCAGTATTTT. Translated: CSADRGGGDTQYF.

The chain links TRBV4-1 to TRBJ1-3; TRBD1 is a possible D gene (5 bases). The CDR3 is made up of 15 amino acids. From germline, CDR1 is MGHRA and CDR2 YSYEKL. Between the trimmed V and J ends, which lost 4 bases and 5 bases, there was a span of 15 bases. The CDR3 DNA follows: TGCGCCAGCAGCCTGGGGCCAGGGCGTAGAAACACCATATATTTT. Its protein product is CASSLGPGRRNTIYF.

With respect to this clonotype: A read error may account for a junction end that differs from germline. The DNA of the CDR3 is TGTGCCGGCAGCGTAGCGGGAGGGTACACAGATACGCAGTATTTT. This encodes CAGSVAGGYTDTQYF. This sequence joins TRBV7-3 and TRBJ2-3; 11 bases match TRBD2. The CDR3 has 15 residues. Germline assignment: CDR1 SGHTA and CDR2 FQGTGA.

V gene TRBV20-1 combines with J gene TRBJ2-5, with 7 bases aligning to TRBD1. Unmatched junction bases numbered 2, after V lost 7 bases and J lost 3 bases. Germline values: CDR1 DFQATT, CDR2 SNEGSKA (reference sequence). The CDR3 has 11 amino acids. CDR3 protein: CSVTGEETQYF. The DNA of the CDR3 is TGCAGTGTTACAGGGGAAGAGACCCAGTACTTC.

This rearrangement joins TRBV4-2 to TRBJ2-1; TRBD2 might be the D (5 bases). V was trimmed by 5 bases and J by 3 bases, leaving 17 bases between them. This CDR3 spans 16 amino acids. Germline values: CDR1 LGHNA, CDR2 YNFKEQ. In DNA form, the CDR3 reads TGTGCCAGCAGCGCCCCCCTCGGGAAGAACTACAATGAGCAGTTCTTC. Amino acids: CASSAPLGKNYNEQFF.

The J gene is TRBJ2-7, the V gene TRBV20-1, with unresolved D. Looked up from germline, CDR1 is DFQATT and CDR2 is SNEGSKA (reference sequence). Trimming removed 3 bases at V and 3 bases at J, with 9 bases between. The CDR3 has 12 amino acids. The CDR3 protein is CSASGPGYEQYF. For the CDR3, the DNA is TGCAGTGCTAGCGGGCCTGGCTACGAGCAGTACTTC.

This chain's CDR3 is CASSQGSGSSYNEQFF. DNA for the CDR3: TGTGCCAGCAGCCAAGGCTCGGGGAGCTCCTACAATGAGCAGTTCTTC. This sequence joins TRBV3-1 and TRBJ2-1; tentative D call: TRBD2 (5 bases). V lost 1 base to trimming and J lost 0 bases, with 10 bases between them. Germline values: CDR1 LGHDT, CDR2 YNNKEL (reference sequence). This CDR3 region has 16 residues.

The V and J genes are TRBV7-3 and TRBJ2-1, with 8 positions matching TRBD2. Germline V gene data show CDR1 as SGHTA and CDR2 as FQGTGA. The CDR3 is made up of 15 amino acids. V was pared by 4 bases and J by 7 bases, with 9 bases of the junction left unmatched. This CDR3 reads CASSSGTRGGNEQFF. DNA of the CDR3: TGTGCCAGCAGCTCCGGGACTAGGGGGGGGAATGAGCAGTTCTTC. Full variable domain (outside the CDR3, taken from reference TRBV7-3 and TRBJ2-1): GAGVSQTPSNKVTEKGKYVELRCDPISGHTALYWYRQSLGQGPEFLIYFQGTGAADDSGLPNDRFFAVRPEGSVSTLKIQRTERGDSAVYLCASSSGTRGGNEQFFGPGTRLTVL.

The gene calls are TRBV7-2 and TRBJ2-3, with D tentatively TRBD1 (5 bases). Germline V gives CDR1 SGHTA, CDR2 FQGNSA. CDR3 length: 14 amino acids. V was trimmed by 1 base and J by 14 bases, leaving 19 bases between them. CDR3 protein: CASSLGLGARYAYF. For the CDR3, the DNA is TGTGCCAGCAGCTTAGGATTAGGGGCGAGATACGCGTATTTT.

The genes are TRBV7-8 and TRBJ2-5; 8 bases are shared with TRBD2. CDR1 and CDR2 from the germline V gene are SGHVS and FQNEAQ. This CDR3 comprises 15 residues. V lost 4 bases, J lost 4 bases, and 8 bases stayed unmatched. CDR3 bases: TGTGCCAGCAGCTCGGGAGCGGGAGTGGGAGAGACCCAGTACTTC. It yields the protein CASSSGAGVGETQYF. Drawing the rest from reference TRBV7-8 and TRBJ2-5, the complete variable domain is GAGVSQSPRYKVAKRGQDVALRCDPISGHVSLFWYQQALGQGPEFLTYFQNEAQLDKSGLPSDRFFAERPEGSVSTLKIQRTQQEDSAVYLCASSSGAGVGETQYFGPGTRLLVL.

The J gene is TRBJ2-7, the V gene TRBV5-4; possibly TRBD1 for D (5 bases). In germline, CDR1 is SGHNT, CDR2 YYREEE (reference sequence). V was cut by 4 bases and J by 8 bases, with 13 bases left in between. The CDR3 runs to 12 residues. The chain's CDR3 is CASSRQYEKQYF. The CDR3 nucleotides read TGTGCCAGCAGCCGACAGTACGAAAAGCAGTACTTC.

The chain uses TRBV5-1 and TRBJ2-3, with 9 bases matching TRBD2. V was pared by 10 bases and J by 3 bases, with 9 bases of the junction left unmatched. The CDR3 totals 14 residues. CDR1 and CDR2 (germline): SGHRS, YFSETQ. The CDR3 DNA sequence: TGCGCCTCCAACTTAGCGGGAGTAACAGATACGCAGTATTTT. The encoded protein is CASNLAGVTDTQYF.

In DNA form, the CDR3 reads TGCAGTGCCCAGCGGGGCGGGAGCTCCTACGAGCAGTACTTC. Amino acid sequence: CSAQRGGSSYEQYF. The chain carries TRBV20-1 and TRBJ2-7; TRBD2 matches at 7 bases. Per the germline V gene, CDR1 is DFQATT and CDR2 is SNEGSKA (reference sequence). Germline trimming cut 6 bases from V and 0 bases from J; bases unmatched to any gene: 8. The CDR3 spans 14 residues.

V gene TRBV15 combines with J gene TRBJ2-1; 7 bases align to TRBD2. In germline, CDR1 is LNHNV, CDR2 YYDKDF (reference sequence). There are 15 residues in the CDR3. V lost 4 bases, J lost 12 bases, and 15 bases stayed unmatched. The CDR3 DNA is TGTGCCACCAGCACCATCCAGGGACTACCCGGGAGGCAGTTCTTC. Translated: CATSTIQGLPGRQFF.

This chain connects TRBV9 to TRBJ1-1; the D is unclear. Deletions cut 0 bases from V and 1 base from J, with 13 bases between. Germline CDR1 and CDR2: SGDLS and YYNGEE. CDR3 length: 16 amino acids. CDR3 amino acids: CASSVEEFGGNTEAFF. In DNA form, the CDR3 reads TGTGCCAGCAGCGTAGAAGAGTTTGGCGGGAACACTGAAGCTTTCTTT.

J is TRBJ2-7 and V is TRBV28; TRBD2 is a possible D gene (6 bases). V lost 5 bases and J 7 bases, leaving 12 bases between the germline ends. Germline-derived CDR1 and CDR2 are MDHEN and SYDVKM. The CDR3 contains 12 residues. The CDR3 is CASSGGPREQYF. The CDR3, as DNA: TGTGCCAGCAGTGGAGGGCCTCGTGAGCAGTACTTC.

The rearrangement uses TRBV6-5 and TRBJ1-3; D unclear. Trimming left V 6 bases short and J 4 bases short, with 13 bases between. The CDR3 is 14 amino acids. Germline V lookup: CDR1 MNHEY, CDR2 SVGAGI. CDR3 sequence reads: CASSTRVAGNTIYF. As DNA, the CDR3 is TGTGCCAGCAGCACCCGGGTCGCAGGAAACACCATATATTTT.

The chain carries TRBV12-3 or TRBV12-4 and TRBJ1-1; 9 bases align to TRBD1. V lost 5 bases to trimming and J lost 3 bases; unmatched junction nucleotides: 10. CDR3 length: 16 residues. Here the CDR3 DNA reads TGTGCCAGCAGTCCTGGCCGGACAGGGGCGGACACTGAAGCTTTCTTT. Translated, it gives CASSPGRTGADTEAFF.

V is TRBV7-2 and J is TRBJ2-7, with D perhaps given as TRBD1 or TRBD2 (5 bases each). V was cut by 1 base and J by 3 bases, with 10 bases left in between. The CDR3 covers 14 residues. From germline, CDR1 is SGHTA and CDR2 FQGNSA. CDR3 loop: CASSLGRDLYEQYF. In DNA, the CDR3 is TGTGCCAGCAGCTTAGGCCGGGACCTCTACGAGCAGTACTTC.